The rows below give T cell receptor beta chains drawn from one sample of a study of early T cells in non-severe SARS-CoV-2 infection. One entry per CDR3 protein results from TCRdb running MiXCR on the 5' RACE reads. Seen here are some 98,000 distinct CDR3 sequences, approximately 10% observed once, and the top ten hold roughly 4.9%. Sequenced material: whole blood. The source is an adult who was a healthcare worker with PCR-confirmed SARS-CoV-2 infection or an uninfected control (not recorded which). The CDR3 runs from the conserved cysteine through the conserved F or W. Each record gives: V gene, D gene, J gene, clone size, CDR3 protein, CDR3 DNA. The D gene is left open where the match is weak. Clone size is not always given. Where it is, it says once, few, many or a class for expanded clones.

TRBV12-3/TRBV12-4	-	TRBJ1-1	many	CASSMGQKNTEAFF	TGTGCCAGCAGTATGGGGCAGAAGAACACTGAAGCTTTCTTT
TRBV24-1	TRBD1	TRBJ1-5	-	CATSDPRTGDQPQHF	TGTGCCACCAGTGATCCCCGGACAGGAGACCAGCCCCAGCATTTT
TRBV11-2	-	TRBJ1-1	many	CASTLDGGLRTEAFF	TGTGCCAGCACCCTGGACGGGGGACTTAGGACTGAAGCTTTCTTT
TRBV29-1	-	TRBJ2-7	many	CSVARVASPEQYF	TGCAGCGTCGCCCGGGTCGCAAGTCCCGAGCAGTACTTC
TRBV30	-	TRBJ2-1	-	CALRNGPYNEQFF	TGTGCCCTTCGTAACGGGCCCTACAATGAGCAGTTCTTC
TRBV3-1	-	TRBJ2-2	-	CASSQDSAGGELFF	TGTGCCAGCAGCCAAGACTCCGCGGGCGGGGAGCTGTTTTTT
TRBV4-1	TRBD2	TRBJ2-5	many	CASSQGRLAEEETQYF	TGCGCCAGCAGCCAAGGAAGACTAGCGGAGGAAGAGACCCAGTACTTC
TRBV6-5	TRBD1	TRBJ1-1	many	CASSLKTGATEAFF	TGTGCCAGCAGTTTAAAGACAGGGGCGACTGAAGCTTTCTTT
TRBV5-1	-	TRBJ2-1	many	CASSPGKNEQFF	TGCGCCAGCAGCCCGGGGAAGAATGAGCAGTTCTTC
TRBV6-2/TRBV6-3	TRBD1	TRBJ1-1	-	CASSYGQGVAEAFF	TGTGCCAGCAGTTACGGACAGGGTGTAGCGGAAGCTTTCTTT
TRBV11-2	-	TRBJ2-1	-	CASSPGSAGANEQFF	TGTGCCAGCAGCCCCGGGAGCGCGGGGGCCAATGAGCAGTTCTTC
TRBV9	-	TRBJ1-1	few	CASSVGWGLMNTEAFF	TGTGCCAGCAGCGTAGGCTGGGGCCTCATGAACACTGAAGCTTTCTTT
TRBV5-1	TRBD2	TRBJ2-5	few	CASSLDSGGGRETQYF	TGCGCCAGCAGCTTGGATTCCGGGGGAGGGCGAGAGACCCAGTACTTC
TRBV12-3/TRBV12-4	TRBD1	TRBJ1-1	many	CASSSGGYNTEAFF	TGTGCCAGCAGTTCAGGGGGCTACAACACTGAAGCTTTCTTT
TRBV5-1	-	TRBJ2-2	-	CASSLGPGPGELFF	TGCGCCAGCAGCTTAGGACCTGGTCCTGGGGAGCTGTTTTTT
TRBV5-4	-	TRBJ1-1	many	CASSGPFGGMVEAFF	TGTGCCAGCAGCGGTCCATTCGGGGGAATGGTTGAAGCTTTCTTT
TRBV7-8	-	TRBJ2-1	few	CASRRRGSYNEQFF	TGTGCCAGCAGGAGGAGGGGCTCCTACAATGAGCAGTTCTTC
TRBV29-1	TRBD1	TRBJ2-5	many	CSVARGRETQYF	TGCAGCGTTGCGAGGGGGCGGGAGACCCAGTACTTC
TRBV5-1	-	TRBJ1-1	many	CASTLLSGLSEAFF	TGCGCCAGCACCCTCCTTTCGGGGTTGTCTGAAGCTTTCTTT
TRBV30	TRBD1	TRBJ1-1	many	CAWARGENTEAFF	TGTGCCTGGGCCAGGGGGGAGAACACTGAAGCTTTCTTT
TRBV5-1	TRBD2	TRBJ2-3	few	CASSLDVAGGGDTQYF	TGCGCCAGCAGCTTGGACGTAGCGGGGGGAGGAGATACGCAGTATTTT
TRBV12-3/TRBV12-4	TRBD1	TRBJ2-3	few	CASSLGTGGADTQYF	TGTGCCAGCAGTTTAGGGACAGGGGGCGCGGATACGCAGTATTTT
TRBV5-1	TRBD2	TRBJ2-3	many	CASCTLGGAGDTQYF	TGCGCCAGCTGCACCCTCGGGGGGGCGGGAGATACGCAGTATTTT
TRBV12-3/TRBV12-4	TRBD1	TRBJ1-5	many	CASRYEQGANQPQHF	TGTGCCAGCAGGTACGAACAGGGGGCAAACCAGCCCCAGCATTTT
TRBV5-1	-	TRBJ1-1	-	CASSLYTNTEAFF	TGCGCCAGCAGCTTATATACGAACACTGAAGCTTTCTTT
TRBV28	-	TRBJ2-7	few	CASSLGYYEQYF	TGTGCCAGCAGTTTAGGCTATTACGAGCAGTACTTC
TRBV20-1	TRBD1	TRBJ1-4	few	CSAREFTGVYEKLFF	TGCAGTGCTAGAGAGTTCACAGGGGTCTATGAAAAACTGTTTTTT
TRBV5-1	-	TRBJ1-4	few	CASSLDPAPVGEKLFF	TGCGCCAGCAGCTTGGATCCTGCACCGGTGGGCGAAAAACTGTTTTTT
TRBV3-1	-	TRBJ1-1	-	CASSPYRALNTEAFF	TGTGCCAGCAGCCCTTACAGGGCGCTGAACACTGAAGCTTTCTTT
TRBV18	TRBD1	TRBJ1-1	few	CASSPPDRSSGRAFF	TGTGCCAGCTCACCCCCGGACAGGAGCAGTGGACGTGCTTTCTTT
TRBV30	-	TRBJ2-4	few	CAWAGQLGAQNIQYF	TGTGCCTGGGCCGGACAGTTAGGGGCCCAAAACATTCAGTACTTC
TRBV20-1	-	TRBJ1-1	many	CSARRQNTEAFF	TGCAGTGCTAGGAGGCAGAACACTGAAGCTTTCTTT
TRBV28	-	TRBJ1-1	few	CASSLLGRGANTEAFF	TGTGCCAGCAGTCTTCTTGGGAGGGGCGCGAACACTGAAGCTTTCTTT